This T cell receptor beta chain was found in a study of T-cell memory formation after mild COVID-19. The study, taken as a whole, reports: Clones shrinking from day 15 to 85 showed even CD4/CD8 mixes; later expanders tilted CD4+.

TCRdb independently ran MiXCR on the 5' RACE reads; one entry per CDR3 protein. There are 300,000 to 400,000 distinct CDR3 sequences in the sample; about an eighth occur only once, and 20% to 25% lies in the top ten. CDR3 length equals 16 residues. Trimming removed 4 bases from V and 6 bases from J; junction bases left unmatched: 12. Germline loops: CDR1 MGHRA, CDR2 YSYEKL. In regard to this clonotype: The antigen remains undetermined.

The TCR comes from a man aged 18 to 35 who had mild COVID-19 (a few samples of this study predate the infection). Cell type and time point are not known. V usage is TRBV4-1 and J usage is TRBJ2-3, with 8 bases that match TRBD2. The sequencing input was PBMCs or a T cell subset sorted from them (not recorded which). The CDR3 DNA follows: TGCGCCAGCAGCCCCCTCGGGGGGGCAATAACGGATACGCAGTATTTT. Its translation is CASSPLGGAITDTQYF.